The subject of this entry is one T cell receptor (beta chain). The antigen is undetermined. This sample was included in a study of beta chain features in type 1 diabetes. Findings and limits, study-wide: People with Type 1 diabetes carried modestly yet significantly shorter TCRB CDR3s in all four CD4+ subsets. Naive, central memory and regulatory TCRB repertoires appeared more similar among patients than healthy donors.

Reverse transcribing all isolated RNA meant expressed TCRB transcripts were sequenced. It was found that naive, central memory and regulatory T cell samples averaged about 3.57 million reads. Using immunoSEQ multiplex PCR, the repertoire was profiled, and TCRdb retains in-frame clones only, with some absent. The profile covers 250,000 or so clones, with around 13% appearing a single time and approximately 0.018% taken by the ten largest. Central memory, naive, regulatory and stem cell-like memory CD4+ cells were sorted by CD45RO/CCR7/CD25/CD127/CD95/CD27. The CDR3 extends over 16 amino acids. From germline, CDR1 is SQVTM and CDR2 ANQGSEA. V dropped 6 bases and J dropped 0 bases, with 21 bases sitting between them.

Sequenced: naive CD4+ T cells from blood. This receptor was identified in a man aged 25 to 40 with type 1 diabetes. This sequence joins TRBV29-1 and TRBJ2-7, with D possibly being TRBD1 (6 bases). CDR3 coding DNA: TGCAGCGTGCGTAGAGGTGGGCAGGGGTCCTCCTACGAGCAGTACTTC. Translated: CSVRRGGQGSSYEQYF.